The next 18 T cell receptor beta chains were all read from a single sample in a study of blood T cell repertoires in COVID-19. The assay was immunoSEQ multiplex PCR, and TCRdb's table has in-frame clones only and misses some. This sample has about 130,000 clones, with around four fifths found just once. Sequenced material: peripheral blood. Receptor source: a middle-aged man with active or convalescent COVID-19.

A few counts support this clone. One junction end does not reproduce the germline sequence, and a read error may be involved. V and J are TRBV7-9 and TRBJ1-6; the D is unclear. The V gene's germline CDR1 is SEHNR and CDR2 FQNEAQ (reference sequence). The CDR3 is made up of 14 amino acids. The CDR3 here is CASSLDSDNSPLHF. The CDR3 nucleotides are TGTGCCAGCAGCTTAGACTCCGATAATTCACCCCTCCACTTT.

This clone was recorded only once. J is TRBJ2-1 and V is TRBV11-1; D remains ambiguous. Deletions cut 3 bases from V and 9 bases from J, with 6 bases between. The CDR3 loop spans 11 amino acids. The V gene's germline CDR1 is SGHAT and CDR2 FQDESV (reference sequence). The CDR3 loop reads CASSFSSEQFF. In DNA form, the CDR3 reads TGTGCCAGCAGCTTTAGTAGTGAGCAGTTCTTC.

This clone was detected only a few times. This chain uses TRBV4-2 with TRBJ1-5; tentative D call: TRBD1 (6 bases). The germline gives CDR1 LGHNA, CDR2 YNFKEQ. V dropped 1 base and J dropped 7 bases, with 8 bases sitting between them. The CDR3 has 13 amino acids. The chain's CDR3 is CASSQGQEQPQHF. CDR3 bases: TGTGCCAGCAGCCAAGGACAGGAACAGCCCCAGCATTTT.

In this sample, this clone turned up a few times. The CDR3: CASKSDFDTDTQYF. The CDR3 DNA reads as TGTGCCAGCAAATCAGATTTTGACACAGATACGCAGTATTTT. V usage is TRBV11-2 and J usage is TRBJ2-3; D is unclear. CDR1 is SGHAT, CDR2 FQNNGV, per germline. V was cut by 7 bases and J by 2 bases, with 13 bases left in between. The CDR3 sequence is 14 residues long.

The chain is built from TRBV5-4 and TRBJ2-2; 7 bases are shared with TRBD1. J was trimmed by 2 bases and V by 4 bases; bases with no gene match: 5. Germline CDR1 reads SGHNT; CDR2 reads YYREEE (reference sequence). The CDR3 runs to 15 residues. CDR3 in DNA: TGTGCCAGCAGCCAAGGGGGCGCAAACACCGGGGAGCTGTTTTTT. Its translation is CASSQGGANTGELFF.

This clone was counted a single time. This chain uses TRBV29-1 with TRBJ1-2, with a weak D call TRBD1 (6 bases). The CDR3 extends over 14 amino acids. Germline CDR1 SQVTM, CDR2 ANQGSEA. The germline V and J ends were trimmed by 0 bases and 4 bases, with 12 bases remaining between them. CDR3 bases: TGCAGCGTTGAAGATCGGGCAGGGGCCTATGGCTACACCTTC. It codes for CSVEDRAGAYGYTF.

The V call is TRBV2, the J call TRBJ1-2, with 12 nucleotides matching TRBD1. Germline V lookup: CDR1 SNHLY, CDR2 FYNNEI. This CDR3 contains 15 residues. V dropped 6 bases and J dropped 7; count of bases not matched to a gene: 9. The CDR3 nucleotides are TGTGCCAGCAGGACCGGGACAGGGGGCGCGGGTGGCTACACCTTC. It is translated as CASRTGTGGAGGYTF.

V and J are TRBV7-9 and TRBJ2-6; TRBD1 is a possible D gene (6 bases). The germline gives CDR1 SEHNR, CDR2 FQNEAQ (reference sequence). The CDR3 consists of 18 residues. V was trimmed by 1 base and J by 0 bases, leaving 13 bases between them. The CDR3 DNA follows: TGTGCCAGCAGCTTAGGACAGGAATTTTTCTCTGGGGCCAACGTCCTGACTTTC. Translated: CASSLGQEFFSGANVLTF. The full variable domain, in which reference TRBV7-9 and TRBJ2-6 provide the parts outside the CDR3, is DTGVSQNPRHKITKRGQNVTFRCDPISEHNRLYWYRQTLGQGPEFLTYFQNEAQLEKSRLLSDRFSAERPKGSFSTLEIQRTEQGDSAMYLCASSLGQEFFSGANVLTFGAGSRLTVL.

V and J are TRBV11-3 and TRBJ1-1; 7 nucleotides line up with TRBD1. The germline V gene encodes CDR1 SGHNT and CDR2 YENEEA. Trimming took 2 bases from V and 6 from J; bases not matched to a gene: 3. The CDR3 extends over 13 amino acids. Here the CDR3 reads CASSLKGGAEAFF. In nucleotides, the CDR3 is TGTGCCAGCAGCTTAAAAGGGGGCGCTGAAGCTTTCTTT.

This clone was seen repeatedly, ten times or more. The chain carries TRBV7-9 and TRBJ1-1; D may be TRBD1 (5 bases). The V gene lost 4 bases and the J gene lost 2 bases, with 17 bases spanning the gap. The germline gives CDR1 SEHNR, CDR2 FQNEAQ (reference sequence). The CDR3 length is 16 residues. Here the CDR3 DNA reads TGTGCCAGCAGCTCCTCTCTCGGGGGGATCAACACTGAAGCTTTCTTT. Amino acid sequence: CASSSSLGGINTEAFF. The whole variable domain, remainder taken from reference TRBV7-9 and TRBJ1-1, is DTGVSQNPRHKITKRGQNVTFRCDPISEHNRLYWYRQTLGQGPEFLTYFQNEAQLEKSRLLSDRFSAERPKGSFSTLEIQRTEQGDSAMYLCASSSSLGGINTEAFFGQGTRLTVV.

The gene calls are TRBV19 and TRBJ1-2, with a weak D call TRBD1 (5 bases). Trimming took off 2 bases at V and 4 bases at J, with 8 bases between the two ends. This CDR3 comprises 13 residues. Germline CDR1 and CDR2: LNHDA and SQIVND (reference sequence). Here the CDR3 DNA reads TGTGCCAGTAGTATATCGACAGCCTATGGCTACACCTTC. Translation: CASSISTAYGYTF.

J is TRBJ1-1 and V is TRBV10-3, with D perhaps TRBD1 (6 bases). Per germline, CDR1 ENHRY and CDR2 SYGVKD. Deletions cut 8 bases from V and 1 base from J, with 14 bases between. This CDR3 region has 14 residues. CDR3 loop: CAIGASGANTEAFF. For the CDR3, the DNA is TGTGCCATCGGAGCCTCAGGGGCGAACACTGAAGCTTTCTTT.

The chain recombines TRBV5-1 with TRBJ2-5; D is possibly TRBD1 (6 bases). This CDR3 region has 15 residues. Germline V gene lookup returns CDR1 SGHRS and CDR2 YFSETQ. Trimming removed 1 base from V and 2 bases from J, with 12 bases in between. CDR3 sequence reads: CASSLLGHVQETQYF. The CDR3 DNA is TGCGCCAGCAGCTTGCTGGGACACGTACAAGAGACCCAGTACTTC.

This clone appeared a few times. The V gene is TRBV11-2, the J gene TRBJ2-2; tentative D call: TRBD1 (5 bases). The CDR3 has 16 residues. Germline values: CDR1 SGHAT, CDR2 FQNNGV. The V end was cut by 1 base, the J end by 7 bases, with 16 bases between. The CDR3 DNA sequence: TGTGCCAGCAGCTTAGCTTATGGGGCTAGTCTCGGGGAGCTGTTTTTT. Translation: CASSLAYGASLGELFF.

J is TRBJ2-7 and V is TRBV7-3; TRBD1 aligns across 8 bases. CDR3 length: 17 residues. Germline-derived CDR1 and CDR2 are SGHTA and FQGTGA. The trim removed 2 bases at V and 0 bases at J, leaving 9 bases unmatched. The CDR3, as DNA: TGTGCCAGCAGCTTAGGGCCGGGACAGGTGAGCTCCTACGAGCAGTACTTC. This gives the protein CASSLGPGQVSSYEQYF.

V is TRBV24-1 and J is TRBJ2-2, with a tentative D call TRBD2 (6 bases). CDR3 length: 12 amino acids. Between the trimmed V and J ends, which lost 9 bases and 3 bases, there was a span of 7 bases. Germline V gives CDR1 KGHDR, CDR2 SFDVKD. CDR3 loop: CATGGYTGELFF. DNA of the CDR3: TGTGCCACCGGGGGGTACACCGGGGAGCTGTTTTTT.

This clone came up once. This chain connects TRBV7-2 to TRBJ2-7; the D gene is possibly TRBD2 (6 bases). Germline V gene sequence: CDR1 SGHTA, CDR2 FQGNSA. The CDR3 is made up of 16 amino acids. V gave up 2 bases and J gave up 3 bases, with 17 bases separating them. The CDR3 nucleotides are TGTGCCAGCAGCTTATCAGCCGGGACTCTTTACTACGAGCAGTACTTC. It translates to CASSLSAGTLYYEQYF.

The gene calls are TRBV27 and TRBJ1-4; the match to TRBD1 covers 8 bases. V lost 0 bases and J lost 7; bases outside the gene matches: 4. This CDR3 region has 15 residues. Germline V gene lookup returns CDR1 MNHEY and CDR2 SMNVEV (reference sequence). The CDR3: CASSLSRQGFEKLFF. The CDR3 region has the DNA TGTGCCAGCAGTTTATCGAGACAGGGGTTTGAAAAACTGTTTTTT.